This entry lists 6 T cell receptor beta chains sequenced from one sample in a study of blood T cell repertoires in COVID-19. Libraries were prepared by immunoSEQ multiplex PCR; TCRdb keeps only in-frame clonotypes and omits some of them. The table has over 100,000 clones, more than 80% seen once. The sample consisted of peripheral blood. The source of these receptors is a human donor in a cohort sampled during active COVID-19.

The chain carries TRBV27 and TRBJ1-2; maybe TRBD1 (5 bases). Trimming took off 3 bases at V and 9 bases at J, with 8 bases between the two ends. The CDR3 consists of 11 residues. Germline V gives CDR1 MNHEY, CDR2 SMNVEV (reference sequence). The CDR3 DNA reads TGTGCCAGCAGTTTGCGGGGACGCTACACCTTC. Residues: CASSLRGRYTF.

This chain uses TRBV28 with TRBJ1-2, with a weak D call TRBD1 (6 bases). CDR1 and CDR2 from the germline V gene are MDHEN and SYDVKM. This CDR3 comprises 13 residues. V dropped 6 bases and J dropped 3 bases, with 11 bases sitting between them. CDR3 sequence reads: CASRWAGDYGYTF. CDR3 DNA: TGTGCCAGCAGGTGGGCAGGGGACTATGGCTACACCTTC.

As for this clone: Other DNA sequences in the same sample also yield this CDR3. The chain uses TRBV5-1 and TRBJ2-7; 9 bases are a match to TRBD1. The ends lost 0 bases at V and 2 bases at J; junction bases unmatched: 0. CDR1 is SGHRS, CDR2 YFSETQ, per germline. The CDR3 loop spans 14 amino acids. Here the CDR3 reads CASSLGQGAYEQYF. For the CDR3, the DNA is TGCGCCAGCAGCTTGGGACAGGGGGCCTACGAGCAGTACTTC. Supplemented by reference TRBV5-1 and TRBJ2-7, the full variable domain reads KAGVTQTPRYLIKTRGQQVTLSCSPISGHRSVSWYQQTPGQGLQFLFEYFSETQRNKGNFPGRFSGRQFSNSRSEMNVSTLELGDSALYLCASSLGQGAYEQYFGPGTRLTVT.

The chain is built from TRBV19 and TRBJ1-2, with a weak D call TRBD1 (6 bases). The CDR3 runs 16 residues. Germline CDR1 and CDR2: LNHDA and SQIVND (reference sequence). The ends were cut back, 4 bases at V and 4 bases at J, with 19 bases in the middle. CDR3 in DNA: TGTGCCAGTAGTAAATGGGGGCAGCCCCTGAGCTATGGCTACACCTTC. It specifies CASSKWGQPLSYGYTF.

This chain joins TRBV5-4 and TRBJ2-3; 10 nucleotides align to TRBD2. Germline lookup yields CDR1 SGHNT and CDR2 YYREEE (reference sequence). This CDR3 is 16 amino acids long. The J segment lost 4 bases and the V segment lost 0 bases, leaving 5 bases of the junction unmatched. This CDR3 is CASSLGLAGLSDTQYF. The DNA of the CDR3 is TGTGCCAGCAGCTTGGGACTAGCGGGTCTGTCAGATACGCAGTATTTT.

The chain employs TRBV3-1 (or the pseudogene TRBV3-2) and TRBJ2-7; 7 bases match TRBD1. V lost 0 bases, J lost 2 bases, and 10 bases stayed unmatched. This CDR3 is 17 amino acids long. Germline V gives CDR1 LGHDT, CDR2 YNNKEL (reference sequence). CDR3 loop: CASSQEVRDSPPYEQYF. CDR3 sequence (DNA): TGTGCCAGCAGCCAAGAAGTTCGGGACAGCCCGCCCTACGAGCAGTACTTC.